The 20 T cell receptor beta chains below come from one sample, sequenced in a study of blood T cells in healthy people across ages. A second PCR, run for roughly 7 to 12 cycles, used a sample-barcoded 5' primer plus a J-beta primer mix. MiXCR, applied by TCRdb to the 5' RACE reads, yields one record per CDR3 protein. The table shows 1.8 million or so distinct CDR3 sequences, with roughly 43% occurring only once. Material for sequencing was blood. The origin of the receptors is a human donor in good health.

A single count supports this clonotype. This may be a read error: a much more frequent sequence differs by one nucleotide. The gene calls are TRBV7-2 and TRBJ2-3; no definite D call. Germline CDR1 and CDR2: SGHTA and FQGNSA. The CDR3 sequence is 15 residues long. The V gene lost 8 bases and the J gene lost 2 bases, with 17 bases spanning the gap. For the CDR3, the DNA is TGTGCCAGCGAACAAAGACTCACCCACACAGATACGCAGTATTTT. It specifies CASEQRLTHTDTQYF.

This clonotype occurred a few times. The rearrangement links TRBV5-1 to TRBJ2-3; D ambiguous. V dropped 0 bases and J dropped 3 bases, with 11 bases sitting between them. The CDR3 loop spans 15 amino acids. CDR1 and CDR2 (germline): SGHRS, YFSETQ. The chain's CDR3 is CASSLARITTDTQYF. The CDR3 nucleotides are TGCGCCAGCAGCTTGGCTCGGATCACTACAGATACGCAGTATTTT.

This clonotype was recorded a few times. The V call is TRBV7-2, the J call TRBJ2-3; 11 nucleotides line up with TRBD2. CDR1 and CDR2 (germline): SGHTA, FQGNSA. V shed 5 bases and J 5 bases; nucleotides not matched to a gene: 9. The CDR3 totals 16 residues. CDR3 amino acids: CASSPRLAGRVDTQYF. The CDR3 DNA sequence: TGTGCCAGCAGCCCTAGACTAGCGGGGCGGGTAGATACGCAGTATTTT.

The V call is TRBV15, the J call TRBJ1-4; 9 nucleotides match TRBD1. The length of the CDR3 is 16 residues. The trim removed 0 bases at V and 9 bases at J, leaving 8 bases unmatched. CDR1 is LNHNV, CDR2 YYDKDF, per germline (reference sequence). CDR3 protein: CATSRDRRDRAKKLFF. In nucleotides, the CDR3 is TGTGCCACCAGCAGAGACCGCCGGGACAGGGCTAAAAAACTGTTTTTT.

CDR3 coding DNA: TGCGCCAGCAGCCAAGATCATAGACACTTCCAAGAGACCCAGTACTTC. This gives the protein CASSQDHRHFQETQYF. The rearrangement joins TRBV4-3 to TRBJ2-5; D remains unclear. Trimming stripped 0 bases from V and 1 base from J, with 12 bases between. The CDR3 covers 16 residues. Germline V gene sequence: CDR1 LGHNA, CDR2 YSLEER.

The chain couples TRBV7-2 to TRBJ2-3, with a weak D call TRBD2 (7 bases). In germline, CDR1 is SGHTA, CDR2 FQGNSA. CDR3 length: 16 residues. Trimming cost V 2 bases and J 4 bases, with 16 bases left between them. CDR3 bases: TGTGCCAGCAGCTTAAAAGGAGGGGGGGCGGCAGATACGCAGTATTTT. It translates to CASSLKGGGAADTQYF.

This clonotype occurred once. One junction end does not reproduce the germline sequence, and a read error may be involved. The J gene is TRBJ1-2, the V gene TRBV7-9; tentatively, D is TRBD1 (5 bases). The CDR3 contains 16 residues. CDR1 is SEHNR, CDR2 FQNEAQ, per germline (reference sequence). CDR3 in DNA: TGTGCCAGCAGCTTCCCAATTAGGGGACCTAACTACGGCTACACCTTC. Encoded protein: CASSFPIRGPNYGYTF.

CDR3 amino acids: CSVGPTKRGTEAFF. The CDR3 DNA is TGCAGCGTCGGGCCCACGAAAAGGGGCACTGAAGCTTTCTTT. The rearrangement links TRBV29-1 to TRBJ1-1; a possible D gene is TRBD1 (5 bases). Germline CDR1 is SQVTM and CDR2 is ANQGSEA. The CDR3 runs to 14 residues. Trimming pared 6 bases from V and 4 bases from J, leaving 18 bases between.

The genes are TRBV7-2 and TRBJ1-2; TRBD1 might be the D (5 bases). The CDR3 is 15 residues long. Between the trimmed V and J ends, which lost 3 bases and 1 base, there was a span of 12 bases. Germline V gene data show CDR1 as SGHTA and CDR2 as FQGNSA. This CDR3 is CASSLGPAFNYGYTF. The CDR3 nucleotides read TGTGCCAGCAGCTTGGGGCCGGCGTTTAACTATGGCTACACCTTC.

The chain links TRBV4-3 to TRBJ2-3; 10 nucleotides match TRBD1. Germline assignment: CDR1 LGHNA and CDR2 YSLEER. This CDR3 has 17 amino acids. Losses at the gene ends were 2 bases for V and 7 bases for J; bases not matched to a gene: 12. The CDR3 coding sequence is TGCGCCAGCAGCCAAAAGGCCCCGGGACAGGGGATGAATACGCAGTATTTT. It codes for CASSQKAPGQGMNTQYF.

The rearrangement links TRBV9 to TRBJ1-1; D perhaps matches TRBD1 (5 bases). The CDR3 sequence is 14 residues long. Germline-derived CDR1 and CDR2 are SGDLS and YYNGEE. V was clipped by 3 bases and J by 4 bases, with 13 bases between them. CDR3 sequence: CASSASHGGTEAFF. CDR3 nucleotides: TGTGCCAGCAGCGCCTCCCACGGGGGCACTGAAGCTTTCTTT.

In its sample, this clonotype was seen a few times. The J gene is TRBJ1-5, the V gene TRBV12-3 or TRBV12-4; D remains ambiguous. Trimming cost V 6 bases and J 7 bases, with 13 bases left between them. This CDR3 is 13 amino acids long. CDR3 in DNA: TGTGCCAGCAGGAAATTGGGGTGGCAGCCCCAGCATTTT. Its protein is CASRKLGWQPQHF.

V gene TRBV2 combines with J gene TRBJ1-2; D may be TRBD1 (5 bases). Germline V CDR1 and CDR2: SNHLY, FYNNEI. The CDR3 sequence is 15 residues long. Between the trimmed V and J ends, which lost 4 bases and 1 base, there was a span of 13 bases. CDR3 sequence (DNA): TGTGCCAGCAGTGCAACGGACATAGTTAACTATGGCTACACCTTC. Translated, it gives CASSATDIVNYGYTF.

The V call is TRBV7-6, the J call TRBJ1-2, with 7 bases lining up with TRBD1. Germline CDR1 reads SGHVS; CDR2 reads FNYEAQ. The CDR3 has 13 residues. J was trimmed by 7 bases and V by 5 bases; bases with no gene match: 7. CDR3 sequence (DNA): TGTGCCAGCAGCATAGGGACAGCGGGTGGCTACACCTTC. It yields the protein CASSIGTAGGYTF.

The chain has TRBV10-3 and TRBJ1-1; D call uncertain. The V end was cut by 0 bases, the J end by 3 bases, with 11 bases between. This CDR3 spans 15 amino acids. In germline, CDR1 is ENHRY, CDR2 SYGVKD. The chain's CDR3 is CAISESVQSYTEAFF. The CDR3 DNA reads TGTGCCATCAGTGAGTCGGTCCAGAGTTACACTGAAGCTTTCTTT.

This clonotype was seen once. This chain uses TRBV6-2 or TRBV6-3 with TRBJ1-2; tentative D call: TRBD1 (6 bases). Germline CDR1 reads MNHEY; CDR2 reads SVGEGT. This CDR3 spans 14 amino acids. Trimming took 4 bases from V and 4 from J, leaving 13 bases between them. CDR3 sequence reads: CASSSQGLSYGYTF. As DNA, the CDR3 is TGTGCCAGCAGTTCCCAGGGGCTCAGCTATGGCTACACCTTC.

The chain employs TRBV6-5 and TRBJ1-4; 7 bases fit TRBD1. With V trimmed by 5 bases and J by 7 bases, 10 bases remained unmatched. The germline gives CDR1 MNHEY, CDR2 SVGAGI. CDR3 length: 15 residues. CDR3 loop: CASSRTGDGLEKLFF. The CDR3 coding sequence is TGTGCCAGCAGTCGAACAGGGGACGGTCTTGAAAAACTGTTTTTT.

CDR3 bases: TGCGCCAGCAGCCAAGATTCGAGGGTTTATGGCTACACCTTC. Protein sequence: CASSQDSRVYGYTF. The chain is built from TRBV4-3 and TRBJ1-2; D gene ambiguous. This CDR3 has 14 residues. Germline V gene lookup returns CDR1 LGHNA and CDR2 YSLEER. Trimming shortened V by 0 bases and J by 5 bases, and 10 bases separated the two germline ends.

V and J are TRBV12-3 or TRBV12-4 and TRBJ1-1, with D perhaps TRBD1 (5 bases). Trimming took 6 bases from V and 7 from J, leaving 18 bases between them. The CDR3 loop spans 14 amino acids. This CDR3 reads CASSSTGTEFEAFF. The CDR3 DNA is TGTGCCAGCAGCTCAACCGGGACGGAGTTTGAAGCTTTCTTT.

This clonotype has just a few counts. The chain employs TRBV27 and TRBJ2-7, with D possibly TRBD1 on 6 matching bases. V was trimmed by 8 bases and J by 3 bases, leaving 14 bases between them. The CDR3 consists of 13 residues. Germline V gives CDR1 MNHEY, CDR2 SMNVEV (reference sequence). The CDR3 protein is CASGTQGFYEQYF. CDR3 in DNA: TGTGCCAGCGGAACACAGGGTTTCTACGAGCAGTACTTC.